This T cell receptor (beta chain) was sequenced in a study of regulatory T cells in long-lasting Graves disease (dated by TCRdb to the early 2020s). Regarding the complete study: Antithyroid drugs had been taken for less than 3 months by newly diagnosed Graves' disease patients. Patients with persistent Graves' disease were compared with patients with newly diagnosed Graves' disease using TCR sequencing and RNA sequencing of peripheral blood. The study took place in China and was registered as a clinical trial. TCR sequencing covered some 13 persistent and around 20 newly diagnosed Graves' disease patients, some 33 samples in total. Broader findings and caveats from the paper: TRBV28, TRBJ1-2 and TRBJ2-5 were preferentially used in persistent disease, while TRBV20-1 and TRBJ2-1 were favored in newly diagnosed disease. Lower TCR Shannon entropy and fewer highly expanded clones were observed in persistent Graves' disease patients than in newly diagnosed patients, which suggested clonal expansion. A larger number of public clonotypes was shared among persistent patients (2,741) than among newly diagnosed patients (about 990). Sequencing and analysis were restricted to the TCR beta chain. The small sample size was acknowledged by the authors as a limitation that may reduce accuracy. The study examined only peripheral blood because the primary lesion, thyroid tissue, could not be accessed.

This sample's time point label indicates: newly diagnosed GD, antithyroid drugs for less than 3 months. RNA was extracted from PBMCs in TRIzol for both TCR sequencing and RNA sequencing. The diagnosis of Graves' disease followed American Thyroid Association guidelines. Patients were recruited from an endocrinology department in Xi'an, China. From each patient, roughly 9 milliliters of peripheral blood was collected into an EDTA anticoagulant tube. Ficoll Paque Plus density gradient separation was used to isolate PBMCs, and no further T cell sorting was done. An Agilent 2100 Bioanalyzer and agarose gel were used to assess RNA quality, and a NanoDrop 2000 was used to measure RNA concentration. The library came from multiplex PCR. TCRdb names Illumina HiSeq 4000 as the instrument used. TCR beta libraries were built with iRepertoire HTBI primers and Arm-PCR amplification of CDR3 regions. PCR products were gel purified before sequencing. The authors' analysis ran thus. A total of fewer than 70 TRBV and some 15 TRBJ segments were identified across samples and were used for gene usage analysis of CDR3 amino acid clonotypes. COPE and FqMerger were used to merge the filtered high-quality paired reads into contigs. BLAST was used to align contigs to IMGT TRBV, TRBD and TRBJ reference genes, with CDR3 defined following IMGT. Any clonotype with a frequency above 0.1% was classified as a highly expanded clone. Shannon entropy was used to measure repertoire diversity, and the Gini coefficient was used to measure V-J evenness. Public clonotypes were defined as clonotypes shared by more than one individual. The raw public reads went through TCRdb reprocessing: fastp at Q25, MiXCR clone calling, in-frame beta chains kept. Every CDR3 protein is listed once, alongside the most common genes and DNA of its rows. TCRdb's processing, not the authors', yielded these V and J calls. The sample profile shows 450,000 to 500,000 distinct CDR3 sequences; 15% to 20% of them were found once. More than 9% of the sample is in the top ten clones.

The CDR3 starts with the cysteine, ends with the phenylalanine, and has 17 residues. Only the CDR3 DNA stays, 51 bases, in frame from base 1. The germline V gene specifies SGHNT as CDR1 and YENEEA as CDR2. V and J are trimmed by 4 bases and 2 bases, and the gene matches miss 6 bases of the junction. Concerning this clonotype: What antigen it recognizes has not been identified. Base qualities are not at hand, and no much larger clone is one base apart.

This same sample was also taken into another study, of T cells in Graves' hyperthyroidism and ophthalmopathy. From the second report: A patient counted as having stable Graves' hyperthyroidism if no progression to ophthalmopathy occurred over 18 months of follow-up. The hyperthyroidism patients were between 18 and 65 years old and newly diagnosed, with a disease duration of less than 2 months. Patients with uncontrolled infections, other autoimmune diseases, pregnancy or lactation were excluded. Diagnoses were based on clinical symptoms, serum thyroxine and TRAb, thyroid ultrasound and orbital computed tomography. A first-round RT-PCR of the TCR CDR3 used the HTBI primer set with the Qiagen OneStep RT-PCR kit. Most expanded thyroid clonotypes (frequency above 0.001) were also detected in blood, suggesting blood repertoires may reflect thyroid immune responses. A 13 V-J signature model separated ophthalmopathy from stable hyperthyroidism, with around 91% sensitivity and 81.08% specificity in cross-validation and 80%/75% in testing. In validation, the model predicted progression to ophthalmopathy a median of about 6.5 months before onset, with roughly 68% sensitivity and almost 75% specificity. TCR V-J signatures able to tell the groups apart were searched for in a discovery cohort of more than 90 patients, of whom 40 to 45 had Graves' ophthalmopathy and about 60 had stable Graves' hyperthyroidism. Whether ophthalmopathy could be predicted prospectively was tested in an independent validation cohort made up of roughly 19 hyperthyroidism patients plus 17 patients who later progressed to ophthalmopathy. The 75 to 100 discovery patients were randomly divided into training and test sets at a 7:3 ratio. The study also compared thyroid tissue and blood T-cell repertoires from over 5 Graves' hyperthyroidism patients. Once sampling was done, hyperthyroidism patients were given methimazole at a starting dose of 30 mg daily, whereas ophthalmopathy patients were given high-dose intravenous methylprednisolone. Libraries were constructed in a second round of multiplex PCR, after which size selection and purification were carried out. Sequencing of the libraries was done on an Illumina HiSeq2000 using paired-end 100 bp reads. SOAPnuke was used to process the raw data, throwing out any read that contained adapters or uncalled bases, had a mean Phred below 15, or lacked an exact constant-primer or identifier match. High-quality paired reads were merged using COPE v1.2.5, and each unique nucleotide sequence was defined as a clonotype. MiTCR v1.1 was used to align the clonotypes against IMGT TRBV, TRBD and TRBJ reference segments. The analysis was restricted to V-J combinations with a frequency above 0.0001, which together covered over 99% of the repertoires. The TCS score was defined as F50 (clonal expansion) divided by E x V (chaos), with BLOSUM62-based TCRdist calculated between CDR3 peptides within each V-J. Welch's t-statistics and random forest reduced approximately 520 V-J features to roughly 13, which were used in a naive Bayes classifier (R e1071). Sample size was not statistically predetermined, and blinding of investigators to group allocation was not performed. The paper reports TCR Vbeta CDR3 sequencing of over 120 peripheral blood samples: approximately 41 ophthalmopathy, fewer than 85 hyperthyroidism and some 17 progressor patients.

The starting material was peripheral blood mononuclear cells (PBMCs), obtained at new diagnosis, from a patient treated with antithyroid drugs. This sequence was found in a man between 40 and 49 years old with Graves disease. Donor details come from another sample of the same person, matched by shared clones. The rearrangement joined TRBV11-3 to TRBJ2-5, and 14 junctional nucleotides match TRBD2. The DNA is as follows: TGTGCCAGCAGCTACATCGGGACTAGCGGGAGACAAGAGACCCAGTACTTC. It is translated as CASSYIGTSGRQETQYF.